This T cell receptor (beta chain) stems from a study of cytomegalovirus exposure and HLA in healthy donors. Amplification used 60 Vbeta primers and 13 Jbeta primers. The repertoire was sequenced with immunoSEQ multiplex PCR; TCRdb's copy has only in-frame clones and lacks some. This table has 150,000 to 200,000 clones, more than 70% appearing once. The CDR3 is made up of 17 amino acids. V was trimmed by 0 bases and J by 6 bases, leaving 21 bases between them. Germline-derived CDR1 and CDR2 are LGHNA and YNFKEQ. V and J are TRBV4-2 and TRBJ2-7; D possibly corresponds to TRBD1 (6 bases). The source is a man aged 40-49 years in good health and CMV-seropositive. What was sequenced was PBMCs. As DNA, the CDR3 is TGTGCCAGCAGCCAAGAGAGGGGGACAAATTTCCCCTCCGAGCAGTACTTC. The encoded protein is CASSQERGTNFPSEQYF.